These T cell receptor beta chains were read from a single sample in a study of blood T cells in healthy people across ages. Each CDR3 protein gets one entry after TCRdb re-called the 5' RACE reads with MiXCR. Here the sample spans about 1.5 million distinct CDR3 sequences, 35% to 45% being singletons. The specimen was blood. These receptor sequences come from a woman under 30 in good health. CDR3s include the opening cysteine and the closing phenylalanine or tryptophan. D genes are given only for firm matches. The size entry is marked missing in some rows and otherwise reads once, few, many or a size class.

j_call	v_call	cdr3_length	d_call	clone_size	cdr3_nt	cdr3_aa
TRBJ1-5	TRBV20-1	13	-	-	TGCAGTGCTGTTAGGGGGGGCAATCAGCCCCAGCATTTT	CSAVRGGNQPQHF
TRBJ2-3	TRBV4-3	16	-	-	TGCGTCAGCAGCCAAGATGGGTGGGGTGGAGCAGATACGCAGTATTTT	CVSSQDGWGGADTQYF
TRBJ1-5	TRBV15	17	-	-	TGTGCCACCAGCAGAGGATATGGGGGGATTGGTAATCAGCCCCAGCATTTT	CATSRGYGGIGNQPQHF
TRBJ2-3	TRBV7-6	12	-	few	TGTGCCAGCGGATTTAGCACAGATACGCAGTATTTT	CASGFSTDTQYF
TRBJ1-4	TRBV6-4	17	-	few	TGTGCCAGCAGTGACTCGAACTGGGGAACAACTAATGAAAAACTGTTTTTT	CASSDSNWGTTNEKLFF
TRBJ2-7	TRBV5-1	14	-	many	TGTGCCAGCAGCTTGGAAGGGGCACCTTACGAGCAGTACTTC	CASSLEGAPYEQYF
TRBJ1-1	TRBV7-8	14	-	-	TGTGCCAGCAGCCTAAGATTCATGAACACTGAAGCTTTCTTT	CASSLRFMNTEAFF
TRBJ2-7	TRBV7-3	17	TRBD1	-	TGTGCCAGCAGCTTTGGGACCCGGGGGACAGGGGACTACGAGCAGTACTTC	CASSFGTRGTGDYEQYF
TRBJ2-7	TRBV29-1	14	TRBD1	-	TGCAGCGTTGGACCGGGACAGGGGCAGTACGAGCAGTACTTC	CSVGPGQGQYEQYF
TRBJ2-7	TRBV4-3	15	TRBD1	-	TGCGCCAGCAGCCAGCATCCGGGACAGGGCTACGAGCAGTACTTC	CASSQHPGQGYEQYF
TRBJ2-1	TRBV12-3/TRBV12-4	14	-	-	TGTGCCAGCAGTTTGAGGATCGGGGGCCATGAGCAGTTCTTC	CASSLRIGGHEQFF
TRBJ2-5	TRBV12-3/TRBV12-4	13	-	-	TGTGCCAGCAGAAATGGGCTCTACGATACCCAGTACTTC	CASRNGLYDTQYF
TRBJ2-5	TRBV7-2	15	TRBD2	few	TGTGCCAGCCAACTAGCGGGAGTATACCAAGAGACCCAGTACTTC	CASQLAGVYQETQYF
TRBJ2-2	TRBV7-2	17	-	-	TGTGCCAGCAGCTTTATTAGGTCAGGGGCGCGAACCGGGGAGCTGTTTTTT	CASSFIRSGARTGELFF
TRBJ2-2	TRBV11-2	16	-	once	TGTGCCAGCAGCTTAGGGTACGCAACGAACACCGGGGAGCTGTTTTTT	CASSLGYATNTGELFF
TRBJ1-2	TRBV12-3/TRBV12-4	16	-	few	TGTGCCAGCAGCAGTTTCCAGGCCAGAGCTAACTATGGCTACACCTTC	CASSSFQARANYGYTF
TRBJ2-5	TRBV5-1	16	-	-	TGCGCCAGCAGCTTGGCGAGGGCAGGGCTTCAAGAGACCCAGTACTTC	CASSLARAGLQETQYF
TRBJ2-5	TRBV7-2	17	TRBD2	-	TGTGCCAGCAGCTTAGGACTACTAGCGGGAAACGGGGAGACCCAGTACTTC	CASSLGLLAGNGETQYF
TRBJ2-7	TRBV28	15	TRBD2	-	TGTGCCAGCAGTTTTACTAAGCGGGGGATCTACGAGCAGTACTTC	CASSFTKRGIYEQYF
TRBJ2-1	TRBV7-8	17	TRBD2	-	TGTGCCAGCAGCCCTTTCCCTAGGACTAGCGTATACAATGAGCAGTTCTTC	CASSPFPRTSVYNEQFF
TRBJ2-2	TRBV11-3	14	-	-	TGTGCCAGCAGCTTAGATTCCCACACCGGGGAGCTGTTTTTT	CASSLDSHTGELFF